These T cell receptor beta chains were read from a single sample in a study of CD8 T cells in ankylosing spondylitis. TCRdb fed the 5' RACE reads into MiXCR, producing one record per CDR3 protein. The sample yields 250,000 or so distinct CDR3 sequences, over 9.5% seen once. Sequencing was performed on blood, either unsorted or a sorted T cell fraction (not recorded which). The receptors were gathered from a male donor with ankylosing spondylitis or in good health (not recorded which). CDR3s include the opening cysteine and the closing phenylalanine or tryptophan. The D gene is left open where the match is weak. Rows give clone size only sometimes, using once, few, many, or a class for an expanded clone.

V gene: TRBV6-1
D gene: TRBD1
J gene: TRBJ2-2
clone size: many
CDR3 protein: CASREQGANTGELFF
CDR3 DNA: TGTGCCAGCAGGGAACAGGGGGCGAACACCGGGGAGCTGTTTTTT

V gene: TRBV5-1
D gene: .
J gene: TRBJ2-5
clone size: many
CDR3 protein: CASSPPAIQETQYF
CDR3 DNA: TGCGCCAGCAGCCCTCCGGCCATACAAGAGACCCAGTACTTC

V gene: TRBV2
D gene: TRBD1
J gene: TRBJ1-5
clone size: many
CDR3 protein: CASSEGAGQGGINQPQHF
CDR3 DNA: TGTGCCAGCAGTGAGGGCGCGGGACAGGGGGGCATCAATCAGCCCCAGCATTTT

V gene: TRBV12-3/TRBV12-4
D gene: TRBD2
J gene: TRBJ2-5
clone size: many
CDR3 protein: CASSPEGSGMETQYF
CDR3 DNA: TGTGCCAGCAGTCCCGAAGGTAGCGGGATGGAGACCCAGTACTTC

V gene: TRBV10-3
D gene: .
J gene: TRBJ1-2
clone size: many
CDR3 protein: CAISESKGTGYTF
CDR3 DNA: TGTGCCATCAGTGAGTCTAAGGGTACTGGCTACACCTTC

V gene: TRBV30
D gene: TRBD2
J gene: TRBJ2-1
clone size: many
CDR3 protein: CAWKTSGRYNEQFF
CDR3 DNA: TGTGCCTGGAAAACTAGCGGGAGGTACAATGAGCAGTTCTTC

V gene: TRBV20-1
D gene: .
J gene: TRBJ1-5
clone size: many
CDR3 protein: CSARALTRELLSNQPQHF
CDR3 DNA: TGCAGTGCTAGAGCCCTCACCCGGGAACTTTTAAGCAATCAGCCCCAGCATTTT

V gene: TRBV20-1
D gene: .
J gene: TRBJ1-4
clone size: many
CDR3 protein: CSAWDTYEKLFF
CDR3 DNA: TGCAGTGCCTGGGACACCTATGAAAAACTGTTTTTT

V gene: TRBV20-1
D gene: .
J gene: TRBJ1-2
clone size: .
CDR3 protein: CSARDRTAGLNNGYTF
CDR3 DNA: TGCAGTGCTAGAGATAGAACCGCTGGACTAAACAATGGCTACACCTTC

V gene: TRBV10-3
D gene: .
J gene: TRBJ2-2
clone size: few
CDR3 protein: CAISRDETGELFF
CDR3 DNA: TGTGCCATCAGTAGGGACGAGACCGGGGAGCTGTTTTTT

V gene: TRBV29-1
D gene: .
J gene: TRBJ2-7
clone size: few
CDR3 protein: CSAIPNGDLQYF
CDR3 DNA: TGCAGCGCCATACCAAACGGAGACTTGCAGTACTTC

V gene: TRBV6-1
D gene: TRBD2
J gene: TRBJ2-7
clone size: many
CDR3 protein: CASSLSSGGPAKQYF
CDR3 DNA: TGTGCCAGCAGTCTATCTAGCGGGGGGCCCGCCAAGCAGTACTTC

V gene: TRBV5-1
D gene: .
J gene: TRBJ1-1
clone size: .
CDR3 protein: CASSLRTMNTEAFF
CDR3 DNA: TGCGCCAGCAGCCTTCGCACGATGAACACTGAAGCTTTCTTT

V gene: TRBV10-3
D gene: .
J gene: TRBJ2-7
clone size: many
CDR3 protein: CAISGSSNEQYF
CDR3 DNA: TGTGCCATCAGTGGGAGTTCCAACGAGCAGTACTTC

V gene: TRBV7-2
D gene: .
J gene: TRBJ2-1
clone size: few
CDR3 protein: CASSLTPLIGEQFF
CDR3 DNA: TGTGCCAGCAGCTTAACACCCTTAATAGGTGAGCAGTTCTTC

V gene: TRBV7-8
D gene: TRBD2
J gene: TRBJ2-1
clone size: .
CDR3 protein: CASSLLRTRGNEQFF
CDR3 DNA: TGTGCCAGCAGCTTACTCCGGACTAGGGGTAATGAGCAGTTCTTC

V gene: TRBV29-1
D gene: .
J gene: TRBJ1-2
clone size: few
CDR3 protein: CSVDPRVDYGYTF
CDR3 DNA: TGCAGCGTTGACCCTCGAGTGGACTATGGCTACACCTTC

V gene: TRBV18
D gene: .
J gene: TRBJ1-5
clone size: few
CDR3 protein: CASSPGLPIGQPQHF
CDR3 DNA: TGTGCCAGCTCACCGGGCTTACCAATAGGTCAGCCCCAGCATTTT

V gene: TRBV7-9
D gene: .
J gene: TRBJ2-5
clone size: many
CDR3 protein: CASSPIVGWETQYF
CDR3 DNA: TGTGCCAGCAGCCCCATCGTGGGATGGGAGACCCAGTACTTC

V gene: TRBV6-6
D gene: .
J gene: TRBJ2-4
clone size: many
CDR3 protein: CASFDLAKNIQYF
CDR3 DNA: TGTGCCAGCTTTGACCTAGCCAAAAACATTCAGTACTTC

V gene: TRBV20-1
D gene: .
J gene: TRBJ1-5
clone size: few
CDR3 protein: CSASGVSVGAGQPQHF
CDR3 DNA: TGCAGTGCTAGCGGAGTTTCAGTGGGCGCGGGACAGCCCCAGCATTTT

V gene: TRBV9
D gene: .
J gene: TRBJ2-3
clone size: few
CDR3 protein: CASSVGVRDSVTDTQYF
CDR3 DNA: TGTGCCAGCAGCGTAGGAGTTCGGGACTCGGTCACAGATACGCAGTATTTT

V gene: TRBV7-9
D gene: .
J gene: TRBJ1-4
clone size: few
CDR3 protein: CASSLEQGGEKLFF
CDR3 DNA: TGTGCCAGCAGCTTAGAACAGGGTGGTGAAAAACTGTTTTTT

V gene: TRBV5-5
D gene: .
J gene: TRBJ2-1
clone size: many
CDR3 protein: CASSLAPASSNEQFF
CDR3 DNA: TGTGCCAGCAGCTTGGCCCCAGCTAGCAGCAATGAGCAGTTCTTC

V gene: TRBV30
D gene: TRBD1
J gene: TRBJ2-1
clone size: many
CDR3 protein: CAWSPQGVYNEQFF
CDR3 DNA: TGTGCCTGGAGCCCCCAGGGGGTCTACAATGAGCAGTTCTTC

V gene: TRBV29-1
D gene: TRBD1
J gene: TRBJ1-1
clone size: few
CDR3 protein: CSATGGADTEAFF
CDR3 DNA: TGCAGCGCCACAGGGGGCGCGGACACTGAAGCTTTCTTT

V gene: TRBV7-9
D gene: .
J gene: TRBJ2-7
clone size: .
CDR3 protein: CASSLGGGQGLFIEQYF
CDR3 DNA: TGTGCCAGCAGCTTAGGAGGTGGTCAGGGCCTTTTTATCGAGCAGTACTTC

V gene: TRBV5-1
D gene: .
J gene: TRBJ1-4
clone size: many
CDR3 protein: CASRSGTANEKLFF
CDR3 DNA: TGCGCCAGCAGGTCAGGGACCGCGAATGAAAAACTGTTTTTT

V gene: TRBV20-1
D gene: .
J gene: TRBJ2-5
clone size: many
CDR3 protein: CSARDPNSRVKETQYF
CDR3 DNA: TGCAGTGCTAGAGACCCGAATTCAAGGGTAAAAGAGACCCAGTACTTC

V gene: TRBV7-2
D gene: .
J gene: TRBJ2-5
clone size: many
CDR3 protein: CASSSEGSIRGQETQYF
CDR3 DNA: TGTGCCAGCAGCTCGGAAGGGTCCATACGGGGGCAAGAGACCCAGTACTTC

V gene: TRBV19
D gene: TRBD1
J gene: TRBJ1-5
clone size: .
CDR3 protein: CASSGLGQEPQHF
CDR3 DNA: TGTGCCAGTAGTGGACTCGGACAGGAGCCCCAGCATTTT